These T cell receptor beta chains were read from a single sample in a study of blood T cell repertoires in COVID-19. TCRdb keeps only in-frame clones here, not all; method: immunoSEQ multiplex PCR. Of around 360,000 clones in the sample, about 90% were seen once. Material: peripheral blood. The receptors here all came from a woman aged 25 to 39 with COVID-19, enrolled during active disease. The CDR3 runs from the conserved cysteine through the conserved F or W. D genes are given only for firm matches. A clone size is listed for some rows: how often the clone was seen (once, few, many), or a class if it is expanded.

abundance	v_gene	j_gene	d_gene	CDR3nt	CDR3aa
-	TRBV2	TRBJ2-1	-	TGTGCCAGCAGTGACAATAATCGAGGGTTCTTC	CASSDNNRGFF
-	TRBV30	TRBJ2-1	TRBD2	TGTGCCTGGAGTGGAAAGTGGACTAGCGAGAACAATGAGCAGTTCTTC	CAWSGKWTSENNEQFF
-	TRBV4-3	TRBJ2-1	-	TGCGCCAGCAGCCAGTACCCCCTGGGGAGCTCCTACAATGAGCAGTTCTTC	CASSQYPLGSSYNEQFF
-	TRBV7-9	TRBJ2-1	-	TGTGCCAGCAGCTTAGCGGGAGGCAATGAGCAGTTCTTC	CASSLAGGNEQFF
-	TRBV5-1	TRBJ1-6	TRBD1	TGCGCCAGCAGCTTCGGGGACAGGGGCGCTTCACCCCTCCACTTT	CASSFGDRGASPLHF
once	TRBV10-3	TRBJ2-7	-	TGTGCCATCAGTGATTGGCGGTCTGACGAGCAGTACTTC	CAISDWRSDEQYF
-	TRBV13	TRBJ2-2	TRBD2	TGTGCCAGCAGCTTAGGAGCGGGAGGCGGCGGGGAGCTGTTTTTT	CASSLGAGGGGELFF
once	TRBV30	TRBJ1-3	-	TGTGCCTGGAGTGTAAGGAGGCCGTCTTCTGGAAACACCATATATTTT	CAWSVRRPSSGNTIYF
-	TRBV18	TRBJ2-7	TRBD1	TGTGCCAGCTCACTTAAACAGGGGAGCGGCGAGCAGTACTTC	CASSLKQGSGEQYF
-	TRBV30	TRBJ2-7	TRBD2	TGTGCCTGGAGTCCTGGACTAGGAAACTCCGAGCAGTACTTC	CAWSPGLGNSEQYF
-	TRBV6-4	TRBJ2-1	TRBD2	TGTGCCAGCAGTCCGCGGGCTAGCGGGGCCCGCTTGTTCTTC	CASSPRASGARLFF
-	TRBV7-3	TRBJ1-2	TRBD1	TGTGCCAGCAGCTTAACGGGACAGGGCAACTATGGCTACACCTTC	CASSLTGQGNYGYTF
-	TRBV29-1	TRBJ2-7	TRBD2	TGCAGCGCTGACCTTAGCGGGAGGGGATTCTACGAGCAGTACTTC	CSADLSGRGFYEQYF
-	TRBV30	TRBJ2-1	TRBD2	TGTGCCTACACGGACGGGACTAGCGGGTTCGATGAGCAGTTCTTC	CAYTDGTSGFDEQFF
-	TRBV6-5	TRBJ2-7	TRBD2	TGTGCCAGCAGTTACTCGAGCGGGAGGGCCTACGAGCAGTACTTC	CASSYSSGRAYEQYF
-	TRBV7-9	TRBJ2-5	-	TGTGCCAGCAGCTTCCGTTTGTCGGCGGGAGAGACCCAGTACTTC	CASSFRLSAGETQYF
-	TRBV28	TRBJ1-1	-	TGTGCCAGCAGTTTAACAGGGAGTTACACTGAAGCTTTCTTT	CASSLTGSYTEAFF
-	TRBV24-1	TRBJ2-2	TRBD2	TGTGCCACCAGTGAGCCTAGCGGGGTCACCGGGGAGCTGTTTTTT	CATSEPSGVTGELFF
-	TRBV4-1	TRBJ2-5	TRBD1	TGCGCCAGCAGCCAAGGACAGGGCTGGGAGACCCAGTACTTC	CASSQGQGWETQYF
-	TRBV9	TRBJ2-7	TRBD1	TGTGCCAGCAGCGGACCGGGACAGGGGGCGTTCAAGCAGTACTTC	CASSGPGQGAFKQYF
-	TRBV27	TRBJ2-7	-	TGTGCCAGCATAGGGGGACCCGTAAACGAGCAGTACTTC	CASIGGPVNEQYF
-	TRBV6-2/TRBV6-3	TRBJ1-1	TRBD1	TGTGCCAGCAGTTACCCAGACCAGGGGGGCACTGAAGCTTTCTTT	CASSYPDQGGTEAFF
-	TRBV5-8	TRBJ1-5	-	TGTGCCAGCAGCTTGGCCCCCCAGCAGCCCCAGCATTTT	CASSLAPQQPQHF
-	TRBV24-1	TRBJ2-1	TRBD1	TGTGCCACCAGTGATTTGGGGACAGGGCGCGATGAGCAGTTCTTC	CATSDLGTGRDEQFF
-	TRBV19	TRBJ2-5	-	TGTGCCAGTAGTTCAGGGGGAGGCCAGACCCAGTACTTC	CASSSGGGQTQYF
-	TRBV6-2/TRBV6-3	TRBJ2-5	TRBD2	TGTGCCAGCAGTCCCGGACTAGCGGGAGGGTTCCAAGAGACCCAGTACTTC	CASSPGLAGGFQETQYF
-	TRBV28	TRBJ2-7	-	TGTGCCAGCAGACCCGACGGAGCCTACGAGCAGTACTTC	CASRPDGAYEQYF
-	TRBV9	TRBJ2-7	TRBD2	TGTGCCAGCAGCGTAGCGGCTAGCGGGAGCCTAAGATACGAGCAGTACTTC	CASSVAASGSLRYEQYF
-	TRBV27	TRBJ2-3	-	TGTGCCAGCTCCGAGAGGACAGATACGCAGTATTTT	CASSERTDTQYF
-	TRBV19	TRBJ2-1	TRBD2	TGTGCCAGTAGCCGTCCGGGACTAGCGGGAGGCAATGAGCAGTTCTTC	CASSRPGLAGGNEQFF
-	TRBV3-1/TRBV3-2	TRBJ1-2	-	TGTGCCAGCCTGGGGGGAGACTATGGCTACACCTTC	CASLGGDYGYTF
-	TRBV18	TRBJ2-7	TRBD1	TGTGCCAGCGTGGGGACAGAAGCAGGCTACGAGCAGTACTTC	CASVGTEAGYEQYF
-	TRBV12-3/TRBV12-4	TRBJ2-1	-	TGTGCCAGCAGTTTAAAGGCAGCCTGGAGGTTCTTC	CASSLKAAWRFF
-	TRBV18	TRBJ2-2	TRBD2	TGTGCCAGCTCGAGGACTAGCGGGAACACCGGGGAGCTGTTTTTT	CASSRTSGNTGELFF
-	TRBV3-1/TRBV3-2	TRBJ2-2	-	TGTGCCAGCAGCCCTAGAACGAACACCGGGGAGCTGTTTTTT	CASSPRTNTGELFF
once	TRBV18	TRBJ1-5	-	TGTGCCAGCTCACCAAGGGGTGGCGATCAGCCCCAGCATTTT	CASSPRGGDQPQHF
-	TRBV11-2	TRBJ1-4	-	TGTGCCAGCAGCCAGACAGGAGGACATGAAAAACTGTTTTTT	CASSQTGGHEKLFF
-	TRBV7-2	TRBJ2-1	-	TGTGCCAGCAGCCCGGACAGCAGCTCCTACAATGAGCAGTTCTTC	CASSPDSSSYNEQFF
-	TRBV6-4	TRBJ2-1	TRBD2	TGTGCCAGCAGTCCCGGACTAGCGGTCAGCTCCTACAATGAGCAGTTCTTC	CASSPGLAVSSYNEQFF
once	TRBV14	TRBJ2-7	TRBD2	TGTGCCAGCAGCCAAGATGTGAGCGGGAGGGCCGGGGAGCAGTACTTC	CASSQDVSGRAGEQYF
-	TRBV11-3	TRBJ2-5	-	TGTGCCAGCAGCTTAGATAAGCCAGGGACAATCCAAGAGACCCAGTACTTC	CASSLDKPGTIQETQYF
few	TRBV24-1	TRBJ2-2	-	TGTGCCACCAGTGATTTAAACAGAAACACCGGGGAGCTGTTTTTT	CATSDLNRNTGELFF
-	TRBV5-4	TRBJ2-5	TRBD2	TGTGCCAGCAACCTAGGTAGCGGGAGCAGGGAGACCCAGTACTTC	CASNLGSGSRETQYF
few	TRBV20-1	TRBJ2-1	TRBD2	TGCAGTGCTAGGGGGGGGACTGAGCAGTTCTTC	CSARGGTEQFF
-	TRBV7-9	TRBJ2-7	TRBD1	TGTGCCAGCAGCTTAGGGGCAGGGGGCACCTACGAGCAGTACTTC	CASSLGAGGTYEQYF
-	TRBV18	TRBJ2-2	TRBD2	TGTGCCAGCTCACCATACAGACTAGCGGGTAACACCGGGGAGCTGTTTTTT	CASSPYRLAGNTGELFF
-	TRBV19	TRBJ2-2	-	TGTGCCAGTAGTATGAGCAGGGTGGACACCGGGGAGCTGTTTTTT	CASSMSRVDTGELFF
-	TRBV27	TRBJ1-1	-	TGTGCCAGCAGTTTTAAAACCGGCAGGCCTGAAGCTTTCTTT	CASSFKTGRPEAFF
-	TRBV19	TRBJ2-7	-	TGTGCCAGTAGTATAAGTGCAGGGCCCTCCTACGAGCAGTACTTC	CASSISAGPSYEQYF